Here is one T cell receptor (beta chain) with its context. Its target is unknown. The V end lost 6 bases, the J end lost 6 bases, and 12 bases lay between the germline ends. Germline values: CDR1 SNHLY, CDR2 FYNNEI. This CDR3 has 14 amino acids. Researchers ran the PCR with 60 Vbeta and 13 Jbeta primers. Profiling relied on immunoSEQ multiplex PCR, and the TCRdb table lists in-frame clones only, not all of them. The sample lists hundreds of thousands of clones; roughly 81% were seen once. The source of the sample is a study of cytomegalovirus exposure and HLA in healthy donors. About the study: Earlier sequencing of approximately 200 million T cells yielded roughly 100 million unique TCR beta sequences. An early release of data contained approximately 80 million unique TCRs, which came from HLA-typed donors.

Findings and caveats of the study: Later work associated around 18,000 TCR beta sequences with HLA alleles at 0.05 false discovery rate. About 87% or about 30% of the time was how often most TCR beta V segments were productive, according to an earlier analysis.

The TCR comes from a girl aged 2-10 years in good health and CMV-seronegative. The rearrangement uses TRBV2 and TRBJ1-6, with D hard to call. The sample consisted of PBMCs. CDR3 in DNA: TGTGCCAGCAGCCGGGTCACCCTTAATTCACCCCTCCACTTT. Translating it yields CASSRVTLNSPLHF.